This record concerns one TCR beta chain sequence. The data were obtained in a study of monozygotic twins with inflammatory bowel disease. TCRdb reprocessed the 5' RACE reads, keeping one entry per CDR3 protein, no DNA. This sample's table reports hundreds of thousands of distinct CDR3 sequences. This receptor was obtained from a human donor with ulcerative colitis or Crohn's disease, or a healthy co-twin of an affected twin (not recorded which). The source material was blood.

The CDR3 spells CASSLAERTDTQYF. This chain joins TRBV7-9 and TRBJ2-3. There are 14 residues in the CDR3. Germline values: CDR1 SEHNR, CDR2 FQNEAQ (reference sequence).